The clone carrying this T cell receptor (beta chain) was found many times. Germline CDR1 and CDR2: DFQATT and SNEGSKA (reference sequence). The CDR3 covers 17 residues. Deletions cut 1 base from V and 0 bases from J, with 13 bases between. The data are from a study of T cells after yellow fever vaccination. The 5'RACE template-switching step produced TCR cDNA and added a universal primer site and UMIs. Via MiXCR, TCRdb re-called the 5' RACE reads, giving one row per CDR3 protein. This table has 250,000 or so distinct CDR3 sequences, about 3.9% appearing once. The clonotype was recovered from a man younger than 35 who received the YFV17D yellow fever vaccine. Material: PBMCs, obtained 15 days after the yellow fever booster vaccination. The chain links TRBV20-1 to TRBJ1-6; D is possibly TRBD1 (5 bases). The CDR3 sequence: CSARVPGRSSYNSPLHF. DNA of the CDR3: TGCAGTGCTAGAGTACCGGGACGGAGCTCCTATAATTCACCCCTCCACTTT.